Listed here are 22 T cell receptor beta chains from one sample, sequenced in a study of blood T cell repertoires in COVID-19. Sequenced by immunoSEQ multiplex PCR; TCRdb stores in-frame clones only, minus some. Found here are some 300,000 clones, approximately 90% of them singletons; the top ten hold over 6%. Sequences were obtained from peripheral blood. The receptors derive from a woman aged 25 to 39 who had recovered from COVID-19.

V and J are TRBV7-8 and TRBJ2-7; 9 bases line up with TRBD2. V dropped 1 base and J dropped 2; count of bases not matched to a gene: 6. This CDR3 has 16 amino acids. Looked up from germline, CDR1 is SGHVS and CDR2 is FQNEAQ. The CDR3: CASSLGRASGTYEQYF. As DNA, the CDR3 is TGTGCCAGCAGCTTAGGAAGGGCTAGCGGGACCTACGAGCAGTACTTC.

Here the CDR3 reads CASSLVGGDQPQHF. CDR3 bases: TGTGCCAGCAGCTTGGTGGGGGGGGACCAGCCCCAGCATTTT. The chain recombines TRBV5-5 with TRBJ1-5; a possible D gene is TRBD1 (5 bases). Germline loops: CDR1 SGHKS, CDR2 YYEKEE (reference sequence). Trimming left V 0 bases short and J 7 bases short, with 11 bases between. The CDR3 contains 14 residues.

The genes are TRBV7-6 and TRBJ2-5; tentative D call: TRBD1 (6 bases). The CDR3 has 15 amino acids. The V end was cut by 3 bases, the J end by 0 bases, with 11 bases between. The germline V gene encodes CDR1 SGHVS and CDR2 FNYEAQ. The CDR3 bases are TGTGCCAGCAGCTTTCTGACAGGCAACCAAGAGACCCAGTACTTC. This codes for CASSFLTGNQETQYF.

The chain employs TRBV7-8 and TRBJ2-5; tentative D call: TRBD1 (5 bases). Looked up from germline, CDR1 is SGHVS and CDR2 is FQNEAQ. Trimming shortened V by 9 bases and J by 2 bases, and 13 bases separated the two germline ends. The CDR3 contains 13 residues. CDR3 region: CASQGSYQETQYF. CDR3 DNA sequence: TGTGCCAGTCAGGGCAGTTATCAAGAGACCCAGTACTTC.

Only a few counts were recorded for this clone. The gene calls are TRBV6-5 and TRBJ2-2; 7 bases align to TRBD2. Germline V gene lookup returns CDR1 MNHEY and CDR2 SVGAGI. The CDR3 runs to 15 residues. Trimming cost V 3 bases and J 4 bases; bases outside gene matches: 5. The CDR3 protein is CASSYSGWSTGELFF. DNA of the CDR3: TGTGCCAGCAGTTATAGCGGGTGGAGCACCGGGGAGCTGTTTTTT.

The chain links TRBV19 to TRBJ1-1, with unresolved D. Germline CDR1 LNHDA, CDR2 SQIVND (reference sequence). V was pared by 7 bases and J by 0 bases, with 12 bases between. The CDR3 is 14 amino acids. CDR3 amino acids: CASTQPTVNTEAFF. The CDR3 nucleotides read TGTGCCAGTACCCAACCCACAGTGAACACTGAAGCTTTCTTT. Looking up the rest from reference TRBV19 and TRBJ1-1 gives the full variable domain: DGGITQSPKYLFRKEGQNVTLSCEQNLNHDAMYWYRQDPGQGLRLIYYSQIVNDFQKGDIAEGYSVSREKKESFPLTVTSAQKNPTAFYLCASTQPTVNTEAFFGQGTRLTVV.

This chain uses TRBV6-1 with TRBJ1-1; D perhaps matches TRBD1 (5 bases). The germline CDR1 and CDR2 sequences are MNHNS and SASEGT. V was cut by 3 bases and J by 0 bases, with 8 bases left in between. The CDR3 is 14 amino acids. The CDR3 DNA reads TGTGCCAGCAGTGAGGGGCCGATGAACACTGAAGCTTTCTTT. It specifies CASSEGPMNTEAFF.

The rearrangement uses TRBV9 and TRBJ1-2, with TRBD1 matching 7 bases. This CDR3 is built from 15 residues. V lost 4 bases and J lost 3; bases outside the gene matches: 9. Per germline, CDR1 SGDLS and CDR2 YYNGEE. CDR3 sequence reads: CASSPGDSPDYGYTF. The DNA of the CDR3 is TGTGCCAGCAGCCCCGGGGACAGCCCGGACTATGGCTACACCTTC. Drawing the rest from reference TRBV9 and TRBJ1-2, the complete variable domain is DSGVTQTPKHLITATGQRVTLRCSPRSGDLSVYWYQQSLDQGLQFLIQYYNGEERAKGNILERFSAQQFPDLHSELNLSSLELGDSALYFCASSPGDSPDYGYTFGSGTRLTVV.

The genes are TRBV28 and TRBJ2-7, with TRBD1 identical over 8 bases. V lost 6 bases to trimming and J lost 7 bases; unmatched junction nucleotides: 11. Germline V gene lookup returns CDR1 MDHEN and CDR2 SYDVKM. There are 14 residues in the CDR3. As DNA, the CDR3 is TGTGCCAGCAGCACGGGACAGGCCGCCCAGGAGCAGTACTTC. It translates to CASSTGQAAQEQYF.

This chain connects TRBV5-4 to TRBJ1-6; 10 bases are a match to TRBD1. Trimming removed 0 bases from V and 10 bases from J; junction bases left unmatched: 7. The CDR3 covers 16 residues. Germline V lookup: CDR1 SGHNT, CDR2 YYREEE (reference sequence). As DNA, the CDR3 is TGTGCCAGCAGCTTGGGAACCCGGGACAGGGGATCACCCCTCCACTTT. Encoded protein: CASSLGTRDRGSPLHF.

Only one count was recorded for this clone. V is TRBV7-9 and J is TRBJ1-2, with 11 positions matching TRBD1. The V gene end was trimmed by 5 bases and the J gene end by 4 bases; junction bases not matched to a gene: 6. This CDR3 has 15 residues. In germline, CDR1 is SEHNR, CDR2 FQNEAQ (reference sequence). This CDR3 reads CASSVSGTGGYGYTF. In nucleotides, the CDR3 is TGTGCCAGCAGCGTATCCGGGACAGGGGGCTATGGCTACACCTTC.

This clone came up once. V is TRBV23-1 and J is TRBJ1-5; 7 nucleotides match TRBD1. TRBV23-1 is sorted into the ORF group, with uncertain function. Trimming took 4 bases from V and 6 from J; bases not matched to a gene: 6. The CDR3 spans 14 residues. The CDR3 DNA is TGCGCCAGCAGTCGAACACAGGGGTCTCAGCCCCAGCATTTT. It translates to CASSRTQGSQPQHF.

This chain uses TRBV7-9 with TRBJ2-1; possible D gene TRBD2, 5 bases. CDR3 length equals 14 residues. Trimming pared 4 bases from V and 4 bases from J, leaving 11 bases between. CDR1 SEHNR and CDR2 FQNEAQ come from the germline V gene (reference sequence). CDR3 protein: CASSSMSGYNEQFF. The CDR3 DNA is TGTGCCAGCAGCTCGATGTCGGGATACAATGAGCAGTTCTTC.

CDR3 DNA: TGTGCCAGCAGCTCGGACAGGGGGTCTTTATACGAGCAGTACTTC. Amino acids: CASSSDRGSLYEQYF. The rearrangement joins TRBV7-9 to TRBJ2-7, with 10 bases identical to TRBD1. Germline assignment: CDR1 SEHNR and CDR2 FQNEAQ (reference sequence). V dropped 4 bases and J dropped 4; count of bases not matched to a gene: 7. CDR3 length: 15 residues.

The chain uses TRBV5-1 and TRBJ1-1, with 7 bases identical to TRBD1. The CDR3 totals 15 residues. V lost 4 bases and J lost 0; bases outside the gene matches: 6. CDR1 and CDR2 (germline): SGHRS, YFSETQ. CDR3 loop: CASSGWDSLNTEAFF. Here the CDR3 DNA reads TGCGCCAGCAGCGGATGGGACAGCTTGAACACTGAAGCTTTCTTT.

This chain links TRBV9 with TRBJ2-3; 10 bases map to TRBD2. The CDR3 runs 18 residues. The V gene's germline CDR1 is SGDLS and CDR2 YYNGEE. V shed 1 base and J 0 bases; nucleotides not matched to a gene: 8. CDR3 sequence: CASSVRLAGGASTDTQYF. The DNA for the CDR3 is TGTGCCAGCAGCGTAAGGTTAGCGGGGGGCGCTAGCACAGATACGCAGTATTTT.

The V call is TRBV2, the J call TRBJ2-7; D might be TRBD1 (6 bases). The ends were cut back, 5 bases at V and 0 bases at J, with 17 bases in the middle. CDR1 and CDR2 from the germline V gene are SNHLY and FYNNEI. The CDR3 sequence is 16 residues long. The CDR3, as DNA: TGTGCCAGCAGTTTCACCACAGGGAACGGCTCCTACGAGCAGTACTTC. It specifies CASSFTTGNGSYEQYF. Using reference TRBV2 and TRBJ2-7 for the parts outside the CDR3, the full variable domain is EPEVTQTPSHQVTQMGQEVILRCVPISNHLYFYWYRQILGQKVEFLVSFYNNEISEKSEIFDDQFSVERPDGSNFTLKIRSTKLEDSAMYFCASSFTTGNGSYEQYFGPGTRLTVT.

The chain couples TRBV18 to TRBJ1-2; TRBD1 agrees at 7 bases. Germline CDR1 reads KGHSH; CDR2 reads LQKENI. J lost 7 bases, V lost 3 bases, and 8 bases had no gene match. This CDR3 is built from 14 residues. The CDR3 bases are TGTGCCAGCTCACCTACGACAGGGAGGAGTGGCTACACCTTC. Translation: CASSPTTGRSGYTF.

This chain connects TRBV7-2 to TRBJ2-7; the match to TRBD2 covers 7 bases. The germline gives CDR1 SGHTA, CDR2 FQGNSA. Unmatched junction bases numbered 6, after V lost 4 bases and J lost 3 bases. This CDR3 region has 14 residues. The CDR3 reads CASSSQPSGYEQYF. The CDR3, as DNA: TGTGCCAGCAGCTCCCAGCCTAGCGGCTACGAGCAGTACTTC.

This rearrangement joins TRBV3-1 (or the pseudogene TRBV3-2) to TRBJ1-1, with D maybe TRBD1 (5 bases). In germline, CDR1 is LGHDT, CDR2 YNNKEL (reference sequence). The CDR3 covers 14 residues. The ends were cut back, 7 bases at V and 0 bases at J, with 12 bases in the middle. The CDR3 nucleotides are TGTGCCAGCACCCGTGGGGCATTGAACACTGAAGCTTTCTTT. It yields the protein CASTRGALNTEAFF.

CDR3 in DNA: TGCAGCGTTGACTGGACAGGGATCCCCTCCTACAATGAGCAGTTCTTC. Translation: CSVDWTGIPSYNEQFF. The V and J genes are TRBV29-1 and TRBJ2-1; 8 nucleotides agree with TRBD1. Germline V gives CDR1 SQVTM, CDR2 ANQGSEA. The CDR3 sequence is 16 residues long. Germline trimming cut 3 bases from V and 0 bases from J; bases unmatched to any gene: 7.

V is TRBV18 and J is TRBJ2-1; 13 nucleotides agree with TRBD2. The CDR3 sequence is 16 residues long. Germline CDR1 and CDR2: KGHSH and LQKENI. Trimming at V came to 3 bases and at J to 4 bases, leaving 3 bases not matched to a gene. CDR3 protein: CASSPRTSGGYNEQFF. CDR3 DNA: TGTGCCAGCTCACCGAGGACTAGCGGGGGTTACAATGAGCAGTTCTTC.